This paragraph reports one T cell receptor beta chain. Its antigen is not yet known. Base qualities are not recorded, but no much larger clone differs from it by a single base. The entry originates in a study of identical twins (TCRdb year 2016). Broadly, across the study: The study deep-sequenced TCR alpha and beta repertoires from monozygotic twins, unrelated adults of various ages and cord blood to test whether fetal clonotypes persist. To rule out contamination, replicate twin experiments were performed at different times with different library preparation protocols.

All donors were healthy Caucasians. Overall results and qualifications from the work: Out-of-frame TCR alpha sequences shared between twins showed an excess of low generation-probability sequences compared with coincidental sharing between unrelated individuals. In monozygotic twins, out-of-frame TCR alpha sharing was systematically underestimated by recombination models, although the models agreed with sharing between unrelated individuals. Conclusions relied on cross-sectional statistical analysis, since the same donors could not be followed over many years. Fewer insertions were carried by abundant cord blood beta clonotypes, a similar but weaker trend appeared in young adult naive repertoires, and no such trend appeared in memory repertoires. A weaker excess of twin sharing was found in beta out-of-frame sequences because the signal-to-noise ratio was lowered by fewer shared sequences. Invariant T cells such as MAIT and iNKT could partly confound zero-insertion analyses, though diverse VJ usage argued against this for most clonotypes.

The library was made by 5' RACE. The sequencing machine was an Illumina HiSeq 2000. Template switching introduced a universal primer binding site; the final cDNA contained a unique molecular identifier, enabling accurate counting of TCR cDNA molecules. Specific primers in the conserved constant-segment region were used to synthesize first-strand cDNA for TCR alpha and beta chains. To control for contamination, every cDNA library was double barcoded, receiving both a SMART-Mk sample barcode and Illumina barcodes. TruSeq adapter sequences, together with Illumina sample barcodes, were added in two successive PCR steps. Sequencing of the TCR alpha and beta cDNA libraries was done on the Illumina HiSeq platform using custom primers. The paper's processing steps were these. Raw reads were processed with MiGEC to extract unique molecular identifiers, and MiXCR was used to determine CDR3 positions. For each individual, recombination models were inferred using an EM algorithm with the repgenHMM and IGoR tools. Shared clonotypes were analyzed with the tcR package in R, and sharing was normalized by the product of cloneset sizes. Out-of-frame nonproductive sequences were analyzed to study raw recombination free of thymic and clonal selection effects. Through fastp at Q25 and MiXCR, TCRdb rebuilt clones from the public reads, retaining in-frame beta chains. All rows with the same CDR3 protein become a single entry with the most common DNA and genes. The V and J calls and clone size come from TCRdb's table, not from the authors' own analysis. This sample holds roughly 1,500,000 distinct CDR3 sequences; around 29% were observed only once. The top ten clonotypes cover about 0.27% of the sample.

Between the V and J ends, shortened by 3 bases and 0 bases respectively, the junction contains 21 bases. CDR1 and CDR2 are drawn from the germline V gene: KGHSH, LQKENI. The CDR3 covers 18 residues, taking in both the cysteine and the phenylalanine. Only CDR3 DNA remains: 54 bases, in frame from the first base. The chain was built from TRBV18 and TRBJ2-7; no D gene call is confident. The receptor comes from a newborn girl in good health. The sequenced sample was cord blood. The nucleotide sequence is TGTGCCAGCTCACCGTCCACATCAGACACCGGCTACTCCTACGAGCAGTACTTC. This sequence encodes CASSPSTSDTGYSYEQYF.